This TCR beta chain was identified during a study of type 1 regulatory T cells. Study as a whole: An in vitro protocol generated T-allo10, a Tr1-enriched, alloantigen-specific CD4 T cell product.

MiXCR was run by TCRdb on the reads, yielding one entry per CDR3 protein. The sample has about 18,000 distinct CDR3 sequences; about 9.4% are singletons. The CDR3 runs 17 residues. Deletions cut 4 bases from V and 5 bases from J, with 22 bases between. CDR1 and CDR2 (germline): MNHEY, SMNVEV (reference sequence). The clonotype was recovered from a human donor in good health. This sequence joins TRBV27 and TRBJ2-3; D might be TRBD2 (5 bases). Sample: CD4+ T cells, either the whole sample or a sorted fraction (not recorded which). The CDR3 sequence: CASSSQASRRPGDTQYF. The CDR3 DNA sequence: TGTGCCAGCAGTTCCCAGGCTAGCAGGAGGCCGGGAGATACGCAGTATTTT.